These 3 T cell receptor beta chains share one sample of origin, sequenced in a study of cytomegalovirus exposure and HLA in healthy donors. Primers: 60 Vbeta forward and 13 Jbeta reverse. This table comes from immunoSEQ multiplex PCR, and its TCRdb copy is limited to in-frame clones, with some not included. The sample gives under 110,000 clones, about four fifths of which show up once; about 6% is in the top ten. The sample taken for sequencing was PBMCs. The receptors derive from a woman aged 50 to 60 in good health and CMV-seropositive.

The CDR3 DNA reads as TGTGCCAGCAGCAGGGGACTAGCGGGGGAGGCAGATACGCAGTATTTT. It codes for CASSRGLAGEADTQYF. The chain has TRBV5-8 and TRBJ2-3; the match to TRBD2 covers 14 bases. Germline CDR1 and CDR2: SGHTS and YDEGEE. The CDR3 spans 16 residues. V gave up 4 bases and J gave up 4 bases; unmatched junction bases: 5.

This rearrangement joins TRBV7-9 to TRBJ2-7; no clear D. CDR1 and CDR2 (germline): SEHNR, FQNEAQ (reference sequence). V shed 5 bases and J shed 6 bases, with 11 bases lying between them. CDR3 size: 12 residues. The CDR3: CASSPGASEQYF. CDR3 DNA sequence: TGTGCCAGCAGCCCGGGTGCCTCCGAGCAGTACTTC.

J is TRBJ2-7 and V is TRBV2, with 8 bases fitting TRBD1. The CDR3 contains 15 residues. The germline V gene encodes CDR1 SNHLY and CDR2 FYNNEI. Trimming cost V 4 bases and J 4 bases; bases outside gene matches: 9. The CDR3 spells CASSGPGTGSYEQYF. CDR3 nucleotide sequence: TGTGCCAGCAGTGGACCCGGGACAGGTTCTTACGAGCAGTACTTC.